These 3 T cell receptor beta chains were sequenced from one sample in a study of radiotherapy plus CTLA-4 blockade in lung cancer. Using immunoSEQ multiplex PCR, the repertoire was profiled, and TCRdb retains in-frame clones only, with some absent. The sample has around 40,000 clones; more than 60% are singletons. Here the sequenced sample was peripheral blood, taken from a patient treated with radiotherapy plus ipilimumab. These receptors came from a human donor with non-small cell lung cancer who had stable disease on radiotherapy plus ipilimumab.

The rearrangement joins TRBV2 to TRBJ2-7; 10 bases match TRBD2. J was trimmed by 1 base and V by 6 bases; bases with no gene match: 6. The CDR3 length is 15 residues. Germline V gene lookup returns CDR1 SNHLY and CDR2 FYNNEI. CDR3 amino acids: CASRPLAGGSYEQYF. The CDR3 DNA sequence: TGTGCCAGCAGGCCCTTAGCGGGGGGATCCTACGAGCAGTACTTC.

The rearrangement joins TRBV9 to TRBJ1-6; D is perhaps TRBD1 (5 bases). The CDR3 length is 14 residues. The V end was cut by 2 bases, the J end by 9 bases, with 12 bases between. Germline values: CDR1 SGDLS, CDR2 YYNGEE. CDR3 residues: CASSVGGDGSPLHF. Here the CDR3 DNA reads TGTGCCAGCAGCGTTGGGGGGGATGGTTCACCCCTCCACTTT.

CDR3 DNA sequence: TGTGCCAGCAGCTTAGGACCGGGTGTGGGCACTGAAGCTTTCTTT. This translates into CASSLGPGVGTEAFF. This chain links TRBV7-6 with TRBJ1-1; D not resolved. The V gene's germline CDR1 is SGHVS and CDR2 FNYEAQ. Trimming stripped 1 base from V and 4 bases from J, with 13 bases between. The CDR3 spans 15 residues.